This is a list of T cell receptor beta chains from one sample in a study of T-cell reconstitution after alpha-beta-depleted transplantation in children. TCRdb fed the PCR reads into MiXCR, producing one record per CDR3 protein. The profile covers about 420,000 distinct CDR3 sequences, with approximately 10% appearing a single time and roughly 6% taken by the ten largest. The sample in question was PBMCs from the stem cell graft donor, obtained from the stem cell graft. The origin of the receptors is a human donor who donated a stem cell graft to a child with acute myeloid leukemia. CDR3s include the opening cysteine and the closing phenylalanine or tryptophan. D genes are given only for firm matches. Some rows mark clone size as missing; the rest say once, few, many or name a class of expanded clone.

V gene	clone size	D gene	J gene	CDR3 protein	CDR3 DNA
TRBV9	few	TRBD2	TRBJ2-5	CASSQSSGSIRETQYF	TGTGCCAGCAGCCAATCTAGCGGGAGTATTCGTGAGACCCAGTACTTC
TRBV5-6	many	TRBD2	TRBJ2-3	CASSSTSSGGAANTQYF	TGTGCCAGCAGCTCCACATCTAGCGGGGGGGCCGCGAATACGCAGTATTTT
TRBV4-2	.	TRBD2	TRBJ2-1	CASSQFSGAVYNEQFF	TGTGCCAGCAGCCAGTTTAGCGGGGCCGTATACAATGAGCAGTTCTTC
TRBV5-5	.	.	TRBJ1-1	CASSFFVSTGSEAFF	TGTGCCAGCAGCTTTTTCGTGTCGACGGGTTCTGAAGCTTTCTTT
TRBV5-1	.	TRBD1	TRBJ2-5	CASSPGPDRVQETQYF	TGCGCCAGCAGCCCCGGCCCCGACAGGGTACAAGAGACCCAGTACTTC
TRBV2	.	.	TRBJ2-5	CASTGEENQETQYF	TGTGCCAGCACGGGGGAGGAGAACCAAGAGACCCAGTACTTC
TRBV10-1	few	.	TRBJ2-5	CASSGGSGETQYF	TGCGCCAGCAGTGGGGGGAGCGGGGAGACCCAGTACTTC
TRBV12-3/TRBV12-4	many	.	TRBJ2-5	CASSPGSPETQYF	TGTGCCAGCAGTCCGGGATCACCAGAGACCCAGTACTTC
TRBV6-2/TRBV6-3	few	.	TRBJ2-7	CASRATGLSYQQYF	TGTGCCAGCCGGGCGACGGGACTGAGCTACCAGCAGTACTTC
TRBV2	.	.	TRBJ2-2	CASSGYSAVTGELFF	TGTGCCAGCAGTGGTTACTCGGCGGTAACCGGGGAGCTGTTTTTT
TRBV5-1	many	TRBD2	TRBJ2-3	CASSWGLAGKDTQYF	TGCGCCAGCAGCTGGGGACTAGCGGGAAAGGATACGCAGTATTTT
TRBV20-1	.	.	TRBJ1-4	CSARDRTNEKLFF	TGCAGTGCTAGGGACAGAACTAATGAAAAACTGTTTTTT
TRBV15	many	.	TRBJ2-7	CATSSGSYEQYF	TGTGCCACCAGCAGCGGGAGCTACGAGCAGTACTTC
TRBV29-1	.	TRBD2	TRBJ2-5	CSVPGLAGEGETQYF	TGCAGCGTACCGGGACTAGCGGGAGAGGGAGAGACCCAGTACTTC
TRBV18	many	.	TRBJ2-7	CASSPSGGGSLREQYF	TGTGCCAGCTCACCATCTGGCGGGGGCTCCCTTCGCGAGCAGTACTTC
TRBV5-8	few	TRBD1	TRBJ1-5	CASSFYRDRANQPQHF	TGTGCCAGCAGCTTTTACCGGGACAGGGCCAATCAGCCCCAGCATTTT
TRBV5-1	.	.	TRBJ1-6	CASSPEAGQNSPLHF	TGCGCCAGCAGTCCAGAAGCGGGACAAAATTCACCCCTCCACTTT
TRBV19	.	TRBD2	TRBJ2-1	CASSTFGGGSYNEQFF	TGTGCCAGTAGTACCTTTGGGGGGGGGTCCTACAATGAGCAGTTCTTC
TRBV5-1	many	TRBD1	TRBJ2-7	CASSLGTGAYEQYF	TGCGCCAGCAGCTTGGGGACAGGGGCCTACGAGCAGTACTTC
TRBV7-2	many	.	TRBJ2-2	CASSPHGLSRGTGELFF	TGTGCCAGCAGCCCCCACGGACTTTCTCGGGGTACCGGGGAGCTGTTTTTT
TRBV20-1	many	TRBD2	TRBJ2-5	CSGLAGAEETQYF	TGCAGTGGTTTAGCGGGGGCGGAGGAGACCCAGTACTTC
TRBV4-1	.	TRBD1	TRBJ2-7	CASSPTDRVEQYF	TGCGCCAGCAGCCCTACTGACAGGGTTGAGCAGTACTTC
TRBV19	many	.	TRBJ2-1	CASSSGTQVGWNEQFF	TGTGCCAGTAGTTCTGGGACCCAGGTGGGATGGAATGAGCAGTTCTTC
TRBV5-1	few	.	TRBJ1-2	CASSLKGLGGDYGYTF	TGCGCCAGCAGCCTAAAAGGGCTTGGCGGAGACTATGGCTACACCTTC
TRBV27	few	.	TRBJ1-4	CASSFLGGEKLFF	TGTGCCAGCAGTTTCCTTGGGGGTGAAAAACTGTTTTTT
TRBV27	few	TRBD2	TRBJ2-1	CASNRPGRGNEQFF	TGTGCCAGCAACCGTCCCGGGAGGGGTAATGAGCAGTTCTTC
TRBV7-8	.	TRBD2	TRBJ2-7	CASSSRTSGYEQYF	TGTGCCAGCAGCTCCAGGACTAGCGGATACGAGCAGTACTTC
TRBV5-1	many	TRBD2	TRBJ2-5	CASSFSGRQETQYF	TGCGCCAGCAGCTTTAGCGGGAGGCAAGAGACCCAGTACTTC
TRBV20-1	few	.	TRBJ2-5	CSAREGGHLQETQYF	TGCAGTGCTAGAGAGGGTGGACACCTCCAAGAGACCCAGTACTTC
TRBV5-1	.	.	TRBJ2-3	CASRITEGDTQYF	TGCGCCAGCAGAATTACTGAAGGAGATACGCAGTATTTT
TRBV27	.	.	TRBJ2-5	CATQNTTYQETQYF	TGTGCCACCCAGAACACTACGTACCAAGAGACCCAGTACTTC
TRBV4-1	.	TRBD2	TRBJ2-3	CASRQNPSGGTDTQYF	TGCGCCAGCAGGCAGAACCCCAGCGGGGGTACAGATACGCAGTATTTT
TRBV5-1	.	.	TRBJ1-6	CASSLNTGNSPLHF	TGCGCCAGCAGCTTAAACACAGGAAATTCACCCCTCCACTTT
TRBV18	few	.	TRBJ2-6	CASSPYGHTGANVLTF	TGTGCCAGCTCACCATACGGGCACACTGGGGCCAACGTCCTGACTTTC
TRBV20-1	few	.	TRBJ2-3	CSAKARISSTDTQYF	TGCAGTGCCAAAGCCAGGATATCTAGCACAGATACGCAGTATTTT
TRBV9	many	.	TRBJ2-1	CASSEGGGVRYNEQFF	TGTGCCAGCAGCGAAGGAGGGGGAGTTAGGTACAATGAGCAGTTCTTC
TRBV10-2	few	TRBD1	TRBJ2-3	CASKPGQGRIEGDTQYF	TGCGCCAGCAAACCGGGACAGGGTCGGATTGAGGGAGATACGCAGTATTTT
TRBV29-1	many	.	TRBJ2-5	CSVLPQETQYF	TGCAGCGTTCTTCCCCAAGAGACCCAGTACTTC
TRBV2	.	.	TRBJ1-2	CASSESREGYTF	TGTGCCAGCAGTGAAAGCAGGGAAGGCTACACCTTC
TRBV25-1	.	.	TRBJ2-1	CASSGVLGGQIYNEQFF	TGTGCCAGCAGTGGGGTATTGGGGGGCCAGATATACAATGAGCAGTTCTTC
TRBV12-5	.	TRBD1	TRBJ2-4	CASGLDTGGMGKNIQYF	TGTGCTAGTGGTTTGGATACAGGGGGCATGGGCAAAAACATTCAGTACTTC
TRBV20-1	many	.	TRBJ1-4	CSAVGRGREKLFF	TGCAGTGCCGTCGGACGGGGGCGAGAAAAACTGTTTTTT
TRBV10-3	few	TRBD1	TRBJ2-7	CANAPGQGGYEQYF	TGTGCCAACGCCCCGGGACAGGGAGGCTACGAGCAGTACTTC
TRBV6-1	many	.	TRBJ2-1	CASSESAGIYNEQFF	TGTGCCAGCAGTGAAAGTGCAGGAATCTACAATGAGCAGTTCTTC
TRBV5-1	.	TRBD1	TRBJ1-1	CASSKRTGDSEAFF	TGCGCCAGCAGCAAGAGAACAGGGGATTCTGAAGCTTTCTTT
TRBV5-1	.	TRBD2	TRBJ2-1	CASSLVSSGSRYNEQFF	TGCGCCAGCAGCTTGGTGAGTAGCGGGAGTCGATACAATGAGCAGTTCTTC
TRBV5-1	.	.	TRBJ2-1	CASSGTSEGDEQFF	TGCGCCAGCAGTGGAACTAGCGAGGGGGATGAGCAGTTCTTC
TRBV20-1	.	.	TRBJ2-5	CSASRDSSHETQYF	TGCAGTGCTAGTCGAGACAGTAGCCACGAGACCCAGTACTTC
TRBV7-8	many	TRBD1	TRBJ1-2	CASSLAGQGIGYGYTF	TGTGCCAGCAGCTTAGCGGGACAGGGGATAGGCTATGGCTACACCTTC
TRBV6-5	few	.	TRBJ1-5	CASSYLMGNQPQHF	TGTGCCAGCAGTTACTTGATGGGCAATCAGCCCCAGCATTTT
TRBV19	.	.	TRBJ1-1	CASSIEELSGELNTEAFF	TGTGCCAGTAGTATAGAAGAGTTGTCAGGAGAACTGAACACTGAAGCTTTCTTT
TRBV19	.	TRBD1	TRBJ2-5	CASNRGQGETQYF	TGTGCCAGTAACCGTGGACAGGGAGAGACCCAGTACTTC
TRBV7-9	few	.	TRBJ1-1	CASSLGGYGGNTEAFF	TGTGCCAGCAGCTTAGGAGGGTATGGCGGGAACACTGAAGCTTTCTTT
TRBV12-3/TRBV12-4	many	.	TRBJ1-1	CASSTDSMLSYGTEAFF	TGTGCCAGCAGTACAGACAGTATGCTGTCATATGGCACTGAAGCTTTCTTT
TRBV5-1	.	.	TRBJ2-3	CASRREIQSDTQYF	TGCGCCAGCAGACGGGAGATACAGTCAGATACGCAGTATTTT
TRBV7-3	.	TRBD1	TRBJ2-2	CASSLTGTATGELFF	TGTGCCAGCAGCTTAACAGGGACAGCCACCGGGGAGCTGTTTTTT
TRBV7-2	.	.	TRBJ2-4	CASSLPLIAKNIQYF	TGTGCCAGCAGCCTCCCATTGATAGCCAAAAACATTCAGTACTTC